The subject of this entry is one T cell receptor (beta chain). Its antigen target is currently unknown. No much larger clone exists at a distance of one base, and base qualities are not known. TCRbeta CDR3 regions were amplified from genomic DNA by means of the immunoSEQ Assay, a bias-controlled multiplex PCR. The study's own analysis went as follows. The number of nucleated cells in each sample was estimated from the amplification of reference gene primers within the assay. To quantify the absolute abundance of each unique TCRbeta CDR3 rearrangement, sequence reads were collapsed and filtered. Productive Simpson clonality was computed per sample as the square root of Simpson's diversity index over productive rearrangements. The clones in this table, taken by TCRdb from immuneACCESS, are in-frame only. Not every clone is retained; where verified, under half of the shortfall comes from an unresolved V gene, and the cause of the rest is unknown. The V and J calls and the clone size are those of that table, but D and trimming were determined from the DNA. The sample yields roughly 240,000 clones; about 86% were counted once. The ten largest clones take up 3.5% to 4% of the sample.

In the germline V gene, CDR1 corresponds to MNHEY and CDR2 to SVGAGI. V lost 4 bases and J lost 5 bases; the stretch between them is 6 bases long. The CDR3 numbers 11 residues from cysteine through phenylalanine. The entry retains the CDR3 DNA only, 33 bases that are in frame from base 1. The entry originates in a study of blood T cell repertoires in COVID-19 (dated by TCRdb to between 2020 and 2021). At the level of the whole study: Samples from collaborators originated in the United States, Italy and Spain and spanned both the acute and convalescent phases of COVID-19. The prospective study material was composed of cDNA or gDNA derived from T cells, B-cell-depleted T cells, or PBMCs. The dataset comprised deeply sampled blood TCRbeta repertoires from subjects exposed to, actively infected with, or recovered from COVID-19. The repertoires were released in a freely available public database meant as a resource for research on the immune response to SARS-CoV-2. Samples were obtained from the ongoing ImmuneRACE study (first 160 participants) and from 950 to 1,500 subjects provided by 6 global collaborators. The sample metadata nearly always contained a de-identified subject ID, COVID-19 status, age in years and sex. Where available, HLA class I and class II types were taken from metadata supplied by the sample provider and were not determined by assay-based typing.

Collaborating institutions collected whole blood in K2EDTA tubes following their own protocols. For TCRbeta analysis, collaborators shipped samples in one of three forms: frozen whole blood, isolated PBMCs, or DNA extracted from either of those sample types. General conclusions and limits of the study: Clinical and demographic metadata were provided uncurated, with the amount varying by source and participant.

The sequenced sample was peripheral blood. The sequence links TRBV6-5 to TRBJ2-7; the D gene is not confidently resolved. This TCR was sampled from a man between 18 and 29 years old with active or convalescent COVID-19. The DNA sequence follows: TGTGCCAGCAGTTCGAGGAACGAGCAGTACTTC. It is translated as CASSSRNEQYF.